The 18 T cell receptor beta chains reported below all come from one sample, sequenced in a study of blood T cell repertoires in COVID-19. The repertoire was sequenced with immunoSEQ multiplex PCR; TCRdb's copy has only in-frame clones and lacks some. The table lists around 190,000 clones, roughly nine tenths of them singletons. Sequencing used peripheral blood. Every receptor here comes from a young man who had recovered from COVID-19.

This clone was found a few times. The chain links TRBV27 to TRBJ1-3; weak D call: TRBD1 (5 bases). The CDR3 is 14 residues long. Germline CDR1 is MNHEY and CDR2 is SMNVEV (reference sequence). With 7 bases removed from V and 2 bases from J, the gap between germline ends came to 12 bases. CDR3 DNA: TGTGCCAGCATGGAGGGGACGACTGGAAACACCATATATTTT. Its protein is CASMEGTTGNTIYF.

This chain joins TRBV4-3 and TRBJ2-3; D is uncertain. Germline V CDR1 and CDR2: LGHNA, YSLEER. The germline V and J ends were trimmed by 0 bases and 2 bases, with 6 bases remaining between them. The CDR3 has 14 amino acids. The CDR3, as DNA: TGCGCCAGCAGCCAAGATGGGCTCACAGATACGCAGTATTTT. Its protein is CASSQDGLTDTQYF.

This chain links TRBV10-1 with TRBJ2-7; D is unclear. This CDR3 has 13 amino acids. Germline loops: CDR1 WNHNN, CDR2 SYGVQD (reference sequence). V was cut by 2 bases and J by 8 bases, with 13 bases left in between. CDR3 coding DNA: TGCGCCAGCAGTGAGGAACTACTTTCCAAGCAGTACTTC. It specifies CASSEELLSKQYF.

The chain links TRBV6-5 to TRBJ1-5; D unresolved. Trimming cost V 5 bases and J 1 base, with 12 bases left between them. CDR3 length: 15 residues. The V gene's germline CDR1 is MNHEY and CDR2 SVGAGI. The CDR3: CASSPDEGSNQPQHF. The CDR3 region has the DNA TGTGCCAGCAGTCCGGATGAGGGAAGCAATCAGCCCCAGCATTTT.

The rearrangement links TRBV20-1 to TRBJ2-3; maybe TRBD1 (6 bases). From germline, CDR1 is DFQATT and CDR2 SNEGSKA (reference sequence). The CDR3 totals 18 residues. V lost 3 bases and J 0 bases, leaving 22 bases between the germline ends. CDR3 DNA: TGCAGTGCTAGTAAAGCCCCTTCCGACAGGTCTAGCACAGATACGCAGTATTTT. Its protein product is CSASKAPSDRSSTDTQYF.

The chain couples TRBV6-4 to TRBJ2-7; TRBD2 matches 10 bases. The CDR3 has 19 residues. Germline V gives CDR1 MRHNA, CDR2 SNTAGT. The ends lost 9 bases at V and 0 bases at J; junction bases unmatched: 20. The CDR3 is CARLDSALGLANSSYEQYF. Here the CDR3 DNA reads TGTGCCAGATTAGACTCCGCTCTGGGACTAGCGAATAGCTCCTACGAGCAGTACTTC.

This chain links TRBV10-1 with TRBJ1-2; tentative D call: TRBD1 (6 bases). Germline CDR1 is WNHNN and CDR2 is SYGVQD (reference sequence). Trimming cost V 8 bases and J 2 bases, with 12 bases left between them. This CDR3 is 13 amino acids long. The CDR3 DNA sequence: TGCGCCAGCCGCGGACAGTCCAACTATGGCTACACCTTC. This gives the protein CASRGQSNYGYTF.

The genes are TRBV11-2 and TRBJ2-2; TRBD1 might be the D (6 bases). Per the germline V gene, CDR1 is SGHAT and CDR2 is FQNNGV. CDR3 length: 15 amino acids. Trimming pared 2 bases from V and 0 bases from J, leaving 7 bases between. The CDR3 region is CASSLRQANTGELFF. The CDR3 coding sequence is TGTGCCAGCAGCTTAAGACAGGCGAACACCGGGGAGCTGTTTTTT. The variable domain in full, with the rest retrieved from reference TRBV11-2 and TRBJ2-2, is EAGVAQSPRYKIIEKRQSVAFWCNPISGHATLYWYQQILGQGPKLLIQFQNNGVVDDSQLPKDRFSAERLKGVDSTLKIQPAKLEDSAVYLCASSLRQANTGELFFGEGSRLTVL.

This clone occurred many times. The genes are TRBV7-8 and TRBJ1-4, with 7 bases aligning to TRBD1. In germline, CDR1 is SGHVS, CDR2 FQNEAQ. V was pared by 4 bases and J by 2 bases, with 7 bases of the junction left unmatched. The CDR3 spans 16 residues. CDR3 in amino acids: CASSYFDRATNEKLFF. DNA of the CDR3: TGTGCCAGCAGCTACTTCGACAGGGCGACTAATGAAAAACTGTTTTTT.

The chain combines TRBV5-6 with TRBJ1-3, with no clear D. There are 13 residues in the CDR3. Germline values: CDR1 SGHDT, CDR2 YYEEEE. Trimming removed 1 base at V and 8 bases at J, with 10 bases between. The CDR3 is CASSLLAADTIYF. In DNA, the CDR3 is TGTGCCAGCAGCTTGTTAGCCGCGGACACCATATATTTT.

The V and J genes are TRBV18 and TRBJ2-1; the D gene is possibly TRBD2 (6 bases). CDR3 length equals 14 residues. Germline V lookup: CDR1 KGHSH, CDR2 LQKENI. V lost 3 bases and J lost 2, with 8 bases in between. The CDR3 DNA reads as TGTGCCAGCTCACCCGCGGGGACCTACAATGAGCAGTTCTTC. Protein sequence: CASSPAGTYNEQFF.

The CDR3 DNA is TGTGCCAGCACCCTTGGGAGGGCTCAGGGCTACACCTTC. Residues: CASTLGRAQGYTF. The V call is TRBV12-3 or TRBV12-4, the J call TRBJ1-2; unclear D gene. This CDR3 has 13 amino acids. V dropped 7 bases and J dropped 8 bases, with 17 bases sitting between them.

The V call is TRBV20-1, the J call TRBJ2-7; 10 bases are shared with TRBD2. The CDR3 has 13 residues. In germline, CDR1 is DFQATT, CDR2 SNEGSKA (reference sequence). The junction had 5 bases not matched to a gene; V was cut back by 3 bases and J by 6 bases. DNA for the CDR3: TGCAGTGCTAGTAGCCTAGCGGGAGTCGAGCAGTACTTC. Protein: CSASSLAGVEQYF.

This chain uses TRBV6-2 or TRBV6-3 with TRBJ2-2; 11 bases align to TRBD2. The junction had 4 bases not matched to a gene; V was cut back by 0 bases and J by 7 bases. Germline CDR1 MNHEY, CDR2 SVGEGT. This CDR3 spans 16 amino acids. The CDR3 DNA reads as TGTGCCAGCAGTTACTCGACTAGCGGGAATTTCGGGGAGCTGTTTTTT. It codes for CASSYSTSGNFGELFF.

CDR3 bases: TGTGCCAGCAGTGAACCCCAGGGGGCACACGAGCAGTACTTC. It translates to CASSEPQGAHEQYF. This chain joins TRBV2 and TRBJ2-7; 8 positions match TRBD1. V lost 2 bases to trimming and J lost 5 bases; unmatched junction nucleotides: 5. This CDR3 contains 14 residues. The germline V gene has CDR1 SNHLY and CDR2 FYNNEI.

The rearrangement links TRBV2 to TRBJ1-6; possibly TRBD1 for D (5 bases). Germline CDR1 SNHLY, CDR2 FYNNEI. This CDR3 has 15 amino acids. V shed 4 bases and J shed 7 bases, with 14 bases lying between them. CDR3: CASSGGGGLNSPLHF. CDR3 DNA sequence: TGTGCCAGCAGTGGGGGTGGGGGGTTAAATTCACCCCTCCACTTT.

This clone appeared once. The V and J genes are TRBV9 and TRBJ2-6; D is ambiguous. The CDR3 has 15 residues. Per germline, CDR1 SGDLS and CDR2 YYNGEE. Trimming left V 0 bases short and J 0 bases short, with 4 bases between. This chain's CDR3 is CASSVASSGANVLTF. CDR3 coding DNA: TGTGCCAGCAGCGTAGCCAGCTCTGGGGCCAACGTCCTGACTTTC.

The chain links TRBV28 to TRBJ1-4; D gene ambiguous. The CDR3 covers 14 residues. In germline, CDR1 is MDHEN, CDR2 SYDVKM. The ends were cut back, 2 bases at V and 4 bases at J, with 8 bases in the middle. The CDR3 sequence: CASSLITLNEKLFF. Here the CDR3 DNA reads TGTGCCAGCAGTTTAATAACTCTTAATGAAAAACTGTTTTTT.